The clone carrying this T cell receptor beta chain was seen only a few times. As yet, its antigen is unknown. The CDR3 consists of 16 residues. V lost 1 base and J lost 8, with 17 bases in between. CDR1 is MGHRA, CDR2 YSYEKL, per germline. The data were obtained in a study of response to subunit inactivated influenza vaccine. Findings and caveats of the study: Authors suggested few new T cells are recruited by each seasonal influenza vaccination.

TCRdb passed the RT-PCR reads through MiXCR, listing each CDR3 protein once. The sample has approximately 700,000 distinct CDR3 sequences, approximately 15% seen once. The rearrangement uses TRBV4-1 and TRBJ1-4; a weak D match, TRBD1 (6 bases). This sequence originates from a man over 45 who received an inactivated influenza vaccine. This specimen was PBMCs from blood, taken about 14 days before vaccination. The CDR3 DNA is TGCGCCAGCAGCCAAGTATTACAGGGCCCAGGGGAAAAACTGTTTTTT. Its protein product is CASSQVLQGPGEKLFF.